A selection of T cell receptor beta chains follows, all from one sample in a study of OX40 agonist ivuxolimab in advanced cancers. The table came from immunoSEQ multiplex PCR; TCRdb's copy has only in-frame clones and leaves some out. The table lists 70,000 or so clones, 70% to 90% of them singletons. Material: CD4+ or CD8+ T cells sorted from blood, obtained in a trial of the OX40 agonist ivuxolimab. Receptors originate from an adult with an advanced solid tumor such as melanoma, head and neck, liver or kidney cancer. The CDR3 runs from the conserved cysteine through the conserved F or W. The order of the fields is clone size, V gene, J gene, D gene, CDR3 protein, CDR3 DNA. A D gene is named only where the DNA matches it firmly. A clone size is listed for some rows: how often the clone was seen (once, few, many), or a class if it is expanded.

>once|TRBV5-4|TRBJ2-3|TRBD2
CASSSGTSVTDTQYF
TGTGCCAGCAGCTCCGGGACTAGCGTCACAGATACGCAGTATTTT
>.|TRBV29-1|TRBJ1-1|TRBD1
CSAPDRVPVGEAFF
TGCAGCGCTCCGGACAGGGTTCCAGTTGGTGAAGCTTTCTTT
>.|TRBV15|TRBJ1-2|.
CATSRDGLNYGYTF
TGTGCCACCAGCAGAGATGGCCTAAACTATGGCTACACCTTC
>.|TRBV19|TRBJ2-5|.
CASSILGSKTQYF
TGTGCCAGTAGTATACTGGGCTCGAAGACCCAGTACTTC
>.|TRBV11-3|TRBJ2-1|.
CASSLGLYNEQFF
TGTGCCAGCAGCTTGGGGCTCTACAATGAGCAGTTCTTC
>.|TRBV11-3|TRBJ2-7|.
CASSFTGYEQYF
TGTGCCAGCAGCTTTACAGGCTACGAGCAGTACTTC
>.|TRBV5-1|TRBJ2-1|.
CASSPEGFAYNEQFF
TGCGCCAGCAGCCCCGAGGGGTTCGCCTACAATGAGCAGTTCTTC
>.|TRBV5-4|TRBJ2-1|.
CASSLGTSTPYNEQFF
TGTGCCAGCAGCTTGGGGACCAGCACCCCCTACAATGAGCAGTTCTTC
>.|TRBV28|TRBJ1-3|.
CASIRDRSSGNTIYF
TGTGCCAGCATACGGGACCGCTCCTCTGGAAACACCATATATTTT
>.|TRBV28|TRBJ1-5|.
CASSYLDGGNQPQHF
TGTGCCAGCAGCTACCTGGACGGGGGCAATCAGCCCCAGCATTTT
>.|TRBV5-6|TRBJ1-5|.
CASSFFLSNQPQHF
TGTGCCAGCAGCTTTTTCTTAAGCAATCAGCCCCAGCATTTT
>.|TRBV11-2|TRBJ2-2|.
CASSPARNTGELFF
TGTGCCAGCAGCCCCGCAAGGAACACCGGGGAGCTGTTTTTT
>.|TRBV28|TRBJ1-2|.
CASSFGPISRDGYTF
TGTGCCAGCAGTTTTGGGCCAATCTCGCGGGATGGCTACACCTTC
>.|TRBV28|TRBJ1-1|.
CASRTGNTEAFF
TGTGCCAGCAGAACAGGGAACACTGAAGCTTTCTTT